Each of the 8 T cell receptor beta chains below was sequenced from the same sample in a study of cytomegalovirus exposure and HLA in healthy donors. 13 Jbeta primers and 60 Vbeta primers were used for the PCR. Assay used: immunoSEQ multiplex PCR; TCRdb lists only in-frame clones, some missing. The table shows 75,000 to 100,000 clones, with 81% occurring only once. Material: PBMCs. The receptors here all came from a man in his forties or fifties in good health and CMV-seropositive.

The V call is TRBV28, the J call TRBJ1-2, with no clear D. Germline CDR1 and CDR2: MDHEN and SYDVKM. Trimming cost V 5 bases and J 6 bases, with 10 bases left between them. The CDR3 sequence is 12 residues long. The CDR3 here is CASSILSHGYTF. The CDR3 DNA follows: TGTGCCAGCAGTATCTTAAGCCATGGCTACACCTTC.

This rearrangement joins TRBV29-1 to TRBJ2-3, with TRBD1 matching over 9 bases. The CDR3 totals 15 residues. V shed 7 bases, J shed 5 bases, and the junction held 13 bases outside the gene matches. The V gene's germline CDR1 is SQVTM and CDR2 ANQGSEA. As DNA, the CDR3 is TGCAGCGGGAAGCATACAGGGGGCGCGATAGATACGCAGTATTTT. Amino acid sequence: CSGKHTGGAIDTQYF.

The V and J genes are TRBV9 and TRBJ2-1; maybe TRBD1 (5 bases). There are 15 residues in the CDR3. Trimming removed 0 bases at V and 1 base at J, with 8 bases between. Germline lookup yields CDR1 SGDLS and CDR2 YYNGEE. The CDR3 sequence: CASSVGDRSYNEQFF. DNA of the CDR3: TGTGCCAGCAGCGTAGGCGACAGATCCTACAATGAGCAGTTCTTC.

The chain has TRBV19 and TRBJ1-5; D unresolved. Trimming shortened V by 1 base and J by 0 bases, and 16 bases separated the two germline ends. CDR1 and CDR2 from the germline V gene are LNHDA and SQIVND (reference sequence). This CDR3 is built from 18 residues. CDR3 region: CASSIALLGRDSNQPQHF. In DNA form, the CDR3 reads TGTGCCAGTAGTATAGCTCTGCTGGGGAGAGATAGCAATCAGCCCCAGCATTTT.

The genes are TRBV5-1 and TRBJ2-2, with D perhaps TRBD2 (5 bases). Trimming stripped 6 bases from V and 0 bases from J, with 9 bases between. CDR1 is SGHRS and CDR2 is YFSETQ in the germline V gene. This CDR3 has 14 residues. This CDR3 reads CASTPGTNTGELFF. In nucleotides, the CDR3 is TGCGCCAGCACACCGGGGACGAACACCGGGGAGCTGTTTTTT.

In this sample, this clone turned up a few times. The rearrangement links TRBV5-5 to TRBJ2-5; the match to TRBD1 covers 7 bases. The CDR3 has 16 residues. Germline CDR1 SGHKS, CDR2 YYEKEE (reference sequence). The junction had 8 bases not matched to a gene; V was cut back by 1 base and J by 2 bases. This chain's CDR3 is CASSLRDRGLQETQYF. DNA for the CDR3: TGTGCCAGCAGCTTGCGGGACAGAGGATTGCAAGAGACCCAGTACTTC. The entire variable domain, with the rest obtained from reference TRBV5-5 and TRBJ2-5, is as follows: DAGVTQSPTHLIKTRGQQVTLRCSPISGHKSVSWYQQVLGQGPQFIFQYYEKEERGRGNFPDRFSARQFPNYSSELNVNALLLGDSALYLCASSLRDRGLQETQYFGPGTRLLVL.

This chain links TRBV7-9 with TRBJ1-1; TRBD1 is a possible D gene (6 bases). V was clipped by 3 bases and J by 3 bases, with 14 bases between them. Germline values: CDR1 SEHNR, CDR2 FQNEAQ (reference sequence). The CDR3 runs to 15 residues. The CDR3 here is CASSFQTGRDTEAFF. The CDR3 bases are TGTGCCAGCAGCTTCCAGACAGGCAGGGACACTGAAGCTTTCTTT.

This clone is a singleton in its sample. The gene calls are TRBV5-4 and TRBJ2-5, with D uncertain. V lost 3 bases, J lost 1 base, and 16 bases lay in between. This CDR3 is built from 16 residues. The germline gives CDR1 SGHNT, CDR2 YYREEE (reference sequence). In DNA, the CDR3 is TGTGCCAGCAGCTCACGCCCTGGGCGCTTCCAAGAGACCCAGTACTTC. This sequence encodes CASSSRPGRFQETQYF.